A selection of T cell receptor beta chains follows, all from one sample in a study of blood T cell repertoires in COVID-19. The method was immunoSEQ multiplex PCR; TCRdb's version includes in-frame clones alone and lacks a portion of them. Here the sample spans hundreds of thousands of clones, around 89% being singletons. The source material was PBMCs or T cells enriched from blood (not recorded which). These receptors came from a woman in her sixties or seventies in a cohort exposed to, infected with or recovered from COVID-19 (not recorded which). Each CDR3 is given with its conserved first and last residue. D genes are given only for firm matches. Not all rows give a size; the values are once, few, many and, for expanded clones, a class.

clone_size	v_call	d_call	j_call	cdr3_nt	cdr3_aa
-	TRBV5-8	-	TRBJ1-2	TGTGCCAGCAGCTTAGGCGGAATCGGCTATGGCTACACCTTC	CASSLGGIGYGYTF
-	TRBV28	TRBD2	TRBJ2-1	TGTGCCAGCAGCTTAGCGGGAGGGGACAATGAGCAGTTCTTC	CASSLAGGDNEQFF
once	TRBV18	TRBD2	TRBJ2-7	TGTGCCAGCTCACCACCAGCGGGAGGGCCGGGGGAGCAGTACTTC	CASSPPAGGPGEQYF
-	TRBV7-8	-	TRBJ1-4	TGTGCCAGCAGCTTAGGAGGGAATCGCGAAAAACTGTTTTTT	CASSLGGNREKLFF
-	TRBV29-1	-	TRBJ1-1	TGCAGCGTTGTTCCCAGGGATGGGACTGAAGCTTTCTTT	CSVVPRDGTEAFF
-	TRBV7-3	TRBD2	TRBJ2-7	TGTGCCAGCAGCTGGGCCCCGACTAGCGGGAGATCGGCCTACGAGCAGTACTTC	CASSWAPTSGRSAYEQYF
-	TRBV27	-	TRBJ2-1	TGTGCCAGCGATCAGCGACAGGCGGATAATGAGCAGTTCTTC	CASDQRQADNEQFF
-	TRBV27	TRBD2	TRBJ2-3	TGTGCCAGCAGTGACAGACTAGCGGGAGGGTACCGCACAGATACGCAGTATTTT	CASSDRLAGGYRTDTQYF
-	TRBV7-8	TRBD2	TRBJ2-5	TGTGCCAGCAGCTGGCTAGCGGGAGTAGAGACCCAGTACTTC	CASSWLAGVETQYF
-	TRBV19	-	TRBJ1-2	TGTGCCAGTAGGAGGTTGAACTATGGCTACACCTTC	CASRRLNYGYTF
-	TRBV25-1	-	TRBJ2-3	TGTGCCAGCAGTGAATTCGCGGGGTACTTGCAGTATTTT	CASSEFAGYLQYF
few	TRBV9	-	TRBJ2-3	TGTGCCAGCAGCGTAAATCGAGACTCTAGCACAGATACGCAGTATTTT	CASSVNRDSSTDTQYF
-	TRBV9	TRBD2	TRBJ2-1	TGTGCCAGCAGCGTAGCGGGAGGGTCCTACAATGAGCAGTTCTTC	CASSVAGGSYNEQFF
-	TRBV6-2/TRBV6-3	-	TRBJ2-1	TGTGCCAGCAGTTACCCGCTGGGGGCACCCTCCTACAATGAGCAGTTCTTC	CASSYPLGAPSYNEQFF
-	TRBV10-3	-	TRBJ1-4	TGTGCCGCGAAAAAGGGGGAGTTGGGTGTTGAGGAAAAACTGTTTTTT	CAAKKGELGVEEKLFF
once	TRBV7-9	TRBD2	TRBJ2-5	TGTGCCAGCAGCTGGGCCGGGGGGGGCCAAGAGACCCAGTACTTC	CASSWAGGGQETQYF
-	TRBV25-1	-	TRBJ2-7	TGTGCCAGCAGTGGATTACATATCTCCTACGAGCAGTACTTC	CASSGLHISYEQYF
-	TRBV18	-	TRBJ2-3	TGTGCCAGCTCACCACCAAGTTGGCCTCCCCCCTCCACAGATACGCAGTATTTT	CASSPPSWPPPSTDTQYF
-	TRBV28	-	TRBJ2-1	TGTGCCAGCAGTCGCTACAATGAGCAGTTCTTC	CASSRYNEQFF
-	TRBV27	TRBD1	TRBJ2-7	TGTGCCAGCAGTTCCCTATTCGACAGGGGCAATCCCTACGAGCAGTACTTC	CASSSLFDRGNPYEQYF
-	TRBV6-4	-	TRBJ2-2	TGTGCCAGCAGAATTGACAGGTCCACCGGGGAGCTGTTTTTT	CASRIDRSTGELFF
-	TRBV28	TRBD2	TRBJ2-7	TGTGCCAGCAGGTCACCGGGACTAGGCTACGAGCAGTACTTC	CASRSPGLGYEQYF
-	TRBV20-1	TRBD1	TRBJ1-5	TGCAGTGCTAGTGAGACAGGGATGGGTCAGCCCCAGCATTTT	CSASETGMGQPQHF
-	TRBV6-5	-	TRBJ1-2	TGTGCCAGCAGTTACCTCGGGATGTGGGATTATGGCTACACCTTC	CASSYLGMWDYGYTF
once	TRBV25-1	-	TRBJ2-3	TGTGCCAGCAGTGAGACAGAGATCACAGATACGCAGTATTTT	CASSETEITDTQYF
few	TRBV7-3	TRBD2	TRBJ2-1	TGTGCCAGCAGCCAGACTAGCGGGAGTGGAAATGAGCAGTTCTTC	CASSQTSGSGNEQFF